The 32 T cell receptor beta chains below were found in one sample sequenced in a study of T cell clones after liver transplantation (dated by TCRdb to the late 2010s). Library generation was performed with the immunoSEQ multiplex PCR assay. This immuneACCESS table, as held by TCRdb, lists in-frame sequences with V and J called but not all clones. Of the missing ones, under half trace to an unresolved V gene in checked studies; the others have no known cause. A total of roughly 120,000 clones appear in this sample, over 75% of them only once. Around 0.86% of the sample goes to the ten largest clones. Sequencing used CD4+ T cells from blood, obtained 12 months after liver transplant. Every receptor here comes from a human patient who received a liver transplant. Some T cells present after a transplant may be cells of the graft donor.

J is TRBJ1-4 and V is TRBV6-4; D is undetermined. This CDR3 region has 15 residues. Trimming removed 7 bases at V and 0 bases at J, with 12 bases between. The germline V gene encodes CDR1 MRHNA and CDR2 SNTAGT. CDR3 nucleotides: TGTGCCAGCAAAAGGACCCCTGCAACTAATGAAAAACTGTTTTTT. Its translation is CASKRTPATNEKLFF.

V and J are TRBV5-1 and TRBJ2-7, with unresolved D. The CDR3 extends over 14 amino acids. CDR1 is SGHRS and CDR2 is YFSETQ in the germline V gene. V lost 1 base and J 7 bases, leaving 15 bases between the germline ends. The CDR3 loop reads CASSLKGPPGEQYF. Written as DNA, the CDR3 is TGCGCCAGCAGCTTGAAAGGGCCCCCTGGGGAGCAGTACTTC.

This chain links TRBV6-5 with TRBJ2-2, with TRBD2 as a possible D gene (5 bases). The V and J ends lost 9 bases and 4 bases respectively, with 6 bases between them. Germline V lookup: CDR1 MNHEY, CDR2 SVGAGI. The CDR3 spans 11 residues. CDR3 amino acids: CASTSTGELFF. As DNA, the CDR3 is TGTGCCAGTACTAGCACCGGGGAGCTGTTTTTT.

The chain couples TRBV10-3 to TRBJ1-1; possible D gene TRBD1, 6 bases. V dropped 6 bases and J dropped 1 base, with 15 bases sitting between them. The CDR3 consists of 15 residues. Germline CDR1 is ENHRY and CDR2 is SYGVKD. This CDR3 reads CAIRKTGTQNTEAFF. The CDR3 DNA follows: TGTGCCATCAGGAAAACCGGGACACAGAACACTGAAGCTTTCTTT.

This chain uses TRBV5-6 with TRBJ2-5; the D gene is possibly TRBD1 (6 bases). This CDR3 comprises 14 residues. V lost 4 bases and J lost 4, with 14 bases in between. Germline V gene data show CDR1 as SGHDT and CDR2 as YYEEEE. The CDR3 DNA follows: TGTGCCAGCAGCCTACCGGGACAAGGAGAGACCCAGTACTTC. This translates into CASSLPGQGETQYF.

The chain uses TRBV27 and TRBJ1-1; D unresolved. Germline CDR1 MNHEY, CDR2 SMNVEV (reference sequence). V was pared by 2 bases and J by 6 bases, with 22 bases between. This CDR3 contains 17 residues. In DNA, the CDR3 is TGTGCCAGCAGTTTACCCGGTCACCGAGGCGGTGGGGCTGAAGCTTTCTTT. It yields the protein CASSLPGHRGGGAEAFF.

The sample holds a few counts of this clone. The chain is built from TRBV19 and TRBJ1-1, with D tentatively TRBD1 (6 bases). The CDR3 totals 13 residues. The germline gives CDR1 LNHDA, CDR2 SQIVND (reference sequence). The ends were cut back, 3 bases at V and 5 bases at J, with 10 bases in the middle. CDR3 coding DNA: TGTGCCAGTAGTATTGTTCAGGGGACTGAAGCTTTCTTT. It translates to CASSIVQGTEAFF.

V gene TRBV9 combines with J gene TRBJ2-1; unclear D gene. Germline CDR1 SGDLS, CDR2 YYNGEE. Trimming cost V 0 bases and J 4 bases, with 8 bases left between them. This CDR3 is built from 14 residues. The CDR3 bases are TGTGCCAGCAGCGTAGAGACTTTATACAATGAGCAGTTCTTC. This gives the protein CASSVETLYNEQFF.

The CDR3 reads CASSKRAGRGSNEQYF. The CDR3 DNA sequence: TGTGCCAGCAGCAAACGGGCGGGCAGGGGATCGAACGAGCAGTACTTC. V is TRBV21-1 and J is TRBJ2-7; the D call in the table, TRBD1, was not verified against the DNA. TRBV21-1 is a known pseudogene. The length of the CDR3 is 16 residues.

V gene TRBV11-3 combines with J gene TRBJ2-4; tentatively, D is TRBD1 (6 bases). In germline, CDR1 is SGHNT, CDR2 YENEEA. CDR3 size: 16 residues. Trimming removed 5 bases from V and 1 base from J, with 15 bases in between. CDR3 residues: CASSHSGGQAKNIQYF. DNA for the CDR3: TGTGCCAGCAGCCATTCTGGCGGACAGGCCAAAAACATTCAGTACTTC.

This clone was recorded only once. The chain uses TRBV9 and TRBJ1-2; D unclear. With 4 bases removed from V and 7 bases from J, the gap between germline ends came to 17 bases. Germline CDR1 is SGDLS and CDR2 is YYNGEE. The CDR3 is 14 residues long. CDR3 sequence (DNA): TGTGCCAGCAGCCTCCGTGAGGGCCTCGTTGGCTACACCTTC. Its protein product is CASSLREGLVGYTF.

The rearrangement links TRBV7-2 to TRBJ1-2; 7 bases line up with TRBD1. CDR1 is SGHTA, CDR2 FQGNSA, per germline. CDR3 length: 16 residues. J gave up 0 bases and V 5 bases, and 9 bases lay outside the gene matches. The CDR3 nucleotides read TGTGCCAGCAGCCCCCAGGGGACAGAAACTAACTATGGCTACACCTTC. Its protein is CASSPQGTETNYGYTF.

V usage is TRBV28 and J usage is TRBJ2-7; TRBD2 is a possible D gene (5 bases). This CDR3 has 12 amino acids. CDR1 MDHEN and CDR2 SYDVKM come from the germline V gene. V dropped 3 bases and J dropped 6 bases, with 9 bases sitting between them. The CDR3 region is CASSLRVSEQYF. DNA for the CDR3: TGTGCCAGCAGTTTGCGGGTCTCCGAGCAGTACTTC.

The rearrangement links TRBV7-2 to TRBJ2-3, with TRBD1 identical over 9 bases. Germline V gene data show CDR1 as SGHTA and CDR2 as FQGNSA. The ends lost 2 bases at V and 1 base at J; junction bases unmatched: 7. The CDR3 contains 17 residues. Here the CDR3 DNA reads TGTGCCAGCAGCTTAAGGGGGACAGGGTCGCGCACAGATACGCAGTATTTT. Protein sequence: CASSLRGTGSRTDTQYF. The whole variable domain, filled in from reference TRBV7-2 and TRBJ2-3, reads GAGVSQSPSNKVTEKGKDVELRCDPISGHTALYWYRQSLGQGLEFLIYFQGNSAPDKSGLPSDRFSAERTGGSVSTLTIQRTQQEDSAVYLCASSLRGTGSRTDTQYFGPGTRLTVL.

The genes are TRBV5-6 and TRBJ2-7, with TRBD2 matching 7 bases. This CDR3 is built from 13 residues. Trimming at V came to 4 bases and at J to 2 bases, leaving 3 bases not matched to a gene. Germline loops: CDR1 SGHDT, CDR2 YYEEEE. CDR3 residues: CASSLRGAYEQYF. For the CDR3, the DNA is TGTGCCAGCAGCCTCCGGGGGGCCTACGAGCAGTACTTC.

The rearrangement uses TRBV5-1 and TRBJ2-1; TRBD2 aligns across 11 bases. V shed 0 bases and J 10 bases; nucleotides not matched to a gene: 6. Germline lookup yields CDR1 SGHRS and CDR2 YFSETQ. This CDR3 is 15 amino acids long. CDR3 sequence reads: CASSLELAGESEQFF. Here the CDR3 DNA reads TGCGCCAGCAGCTTGGAACTAGCGGGAGAGAGCGAGCAGTTCTTC.

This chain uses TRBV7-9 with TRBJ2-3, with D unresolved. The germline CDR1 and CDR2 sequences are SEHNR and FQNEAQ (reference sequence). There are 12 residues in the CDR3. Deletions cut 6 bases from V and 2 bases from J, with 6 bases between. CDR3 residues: CASSLPTDTQYF. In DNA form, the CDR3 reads TGTGCCAGCAGTCTACCCACAGATACGCAGTATTTT.

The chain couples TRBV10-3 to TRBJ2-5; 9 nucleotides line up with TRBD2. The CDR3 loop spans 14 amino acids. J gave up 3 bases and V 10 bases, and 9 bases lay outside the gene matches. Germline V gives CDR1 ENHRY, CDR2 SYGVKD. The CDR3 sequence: CATDSGREEETQYF. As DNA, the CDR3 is TGTGCCACAGATAGCGGGAGAGAGGAAGAGACCCAGTACTTC.

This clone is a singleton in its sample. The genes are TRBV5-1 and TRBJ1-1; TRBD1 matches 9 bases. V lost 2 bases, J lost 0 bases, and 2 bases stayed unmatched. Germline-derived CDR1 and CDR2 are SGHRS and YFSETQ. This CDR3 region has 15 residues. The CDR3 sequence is CASSLGTGMNTEAFF. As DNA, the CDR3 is TGCGCCAGCAGCTTAGGGACAGGGATGAACACTGAAGCTTTCTTT.

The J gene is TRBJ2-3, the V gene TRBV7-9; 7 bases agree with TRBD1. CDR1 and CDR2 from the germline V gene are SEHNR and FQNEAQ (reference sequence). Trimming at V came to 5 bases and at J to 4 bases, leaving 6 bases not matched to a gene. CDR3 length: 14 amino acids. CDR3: CASSLTGQADTQYF. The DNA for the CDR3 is TGTGCCAGCAGCCTAACCGGACAGGCAGATACGCAGTATTTT.

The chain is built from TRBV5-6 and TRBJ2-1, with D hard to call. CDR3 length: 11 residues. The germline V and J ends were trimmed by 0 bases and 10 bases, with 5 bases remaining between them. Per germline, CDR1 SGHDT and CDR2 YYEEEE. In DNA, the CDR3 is TGTGCCAGCAGCTTGGGACCAGAGCAGTTCTTC. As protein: CASSLGPEQFF. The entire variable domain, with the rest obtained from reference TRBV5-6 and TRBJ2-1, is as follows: DAGVTQSPTHLIKTRGQQVTLRCSPKSGHDTVSWYQQALGQGPQFIFQYYEEEERQRGNFPDRFSGHQFPNYSSELNVNALLLGDSALYLCASSLGPEQFFGPGTRLTVL.

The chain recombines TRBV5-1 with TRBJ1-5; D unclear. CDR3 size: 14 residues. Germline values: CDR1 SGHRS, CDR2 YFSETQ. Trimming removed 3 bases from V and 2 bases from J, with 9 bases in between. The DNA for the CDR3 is TGCGCCAGCAGCTGGACTGGGGGCAATCAGCCCCAGCATTTT. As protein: CASSWTGGNQPQHF.

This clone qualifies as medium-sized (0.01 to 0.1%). The CDR3 here is CASSQEDFTGELFF. CDR3 DNA: TGTGCCAGCAGCCAAGAGGATTTCACCGGGGAGCTGTTTTTT. The J gene is TRBJ2-2, the V gene TRBV14; D gene ambiguous. Germline V CDR1 and CDR2: SGHDN, FVKESK. The length of the CDR3 is 14 residues. The ends were cut back, 0 bases at V and 4 bases at J, with 6 bases in the middle.

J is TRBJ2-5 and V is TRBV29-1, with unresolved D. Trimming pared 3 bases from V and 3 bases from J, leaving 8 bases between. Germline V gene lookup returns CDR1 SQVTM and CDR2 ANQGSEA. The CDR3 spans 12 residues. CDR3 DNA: TGCAGCGTTGATAGGTGGGAAGAGACCCAGTACTTC. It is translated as CSVDRWEETQYF.

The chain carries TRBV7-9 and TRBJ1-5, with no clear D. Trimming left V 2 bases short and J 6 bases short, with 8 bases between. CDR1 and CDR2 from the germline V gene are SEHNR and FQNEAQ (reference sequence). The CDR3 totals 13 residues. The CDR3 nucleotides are TGTGCCAGCAGCTTAACCTTCGGTCAGCCCCAGCATTTT. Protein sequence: CASSLTFGQPQHF.

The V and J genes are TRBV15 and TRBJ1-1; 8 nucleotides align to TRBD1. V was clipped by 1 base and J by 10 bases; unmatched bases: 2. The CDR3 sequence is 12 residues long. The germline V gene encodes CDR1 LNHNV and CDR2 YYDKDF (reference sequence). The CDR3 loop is CATSRVQGAAFF. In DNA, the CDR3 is TGTGCCACCAGCAGAGTCCAGGGGGCAGCTTTCTTT.

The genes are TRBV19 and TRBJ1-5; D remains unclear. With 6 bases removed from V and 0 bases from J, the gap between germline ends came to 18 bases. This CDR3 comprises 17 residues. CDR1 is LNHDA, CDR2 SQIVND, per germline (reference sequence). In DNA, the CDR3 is TGTGCCAGTAGCAAACTCGCGAGCAGTTATAGCAATCAGCCCCAGCATTTT. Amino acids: CASSKLASSYSNQPQHF. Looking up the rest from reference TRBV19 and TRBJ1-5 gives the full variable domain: DGGITQSPKYLFRKEGQNVTLSCEQNLNHDAMYWYRQDPGQGLRLIYYSQIVNDFQKGDIAEGYSVSREKKESFPLTVTSAQKNPTAFYLCASSKLASSYSNQPQHFGDGTRLSIL.

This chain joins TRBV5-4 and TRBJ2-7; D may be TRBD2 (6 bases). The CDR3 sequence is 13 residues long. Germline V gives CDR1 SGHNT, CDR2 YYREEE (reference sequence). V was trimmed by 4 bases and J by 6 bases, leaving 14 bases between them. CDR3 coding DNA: TGTGCCAGCAGCGTACCTGGGGGGACCGAGCAGTACTTC. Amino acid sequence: CASSVPGGTEQYF.

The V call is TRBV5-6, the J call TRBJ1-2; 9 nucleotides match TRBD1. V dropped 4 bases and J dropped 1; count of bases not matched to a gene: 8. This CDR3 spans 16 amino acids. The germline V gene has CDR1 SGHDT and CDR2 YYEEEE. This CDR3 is CASSVSGTGINYGYTF. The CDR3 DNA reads TGTGCCAGCAGCGTTAGCGGGACAGGGATTAACTATGGCTACACCTTC.

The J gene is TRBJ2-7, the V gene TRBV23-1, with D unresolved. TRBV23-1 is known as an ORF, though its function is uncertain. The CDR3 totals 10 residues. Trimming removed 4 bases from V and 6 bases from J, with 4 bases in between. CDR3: CASSPPEQYF. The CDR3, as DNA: TGCGCCAGCAGTCCCCCCGAGCAGTACTTC.

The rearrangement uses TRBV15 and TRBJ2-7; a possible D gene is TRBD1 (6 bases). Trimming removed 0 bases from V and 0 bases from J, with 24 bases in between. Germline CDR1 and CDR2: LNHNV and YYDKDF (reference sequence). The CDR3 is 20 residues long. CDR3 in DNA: TGTGCCACCAGCAGAGATAAGAGGACACAGGGTACACCCAGCTCCTACGAGCAGTACTTC. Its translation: CATSRDKRTQGTPSSYEQYF.

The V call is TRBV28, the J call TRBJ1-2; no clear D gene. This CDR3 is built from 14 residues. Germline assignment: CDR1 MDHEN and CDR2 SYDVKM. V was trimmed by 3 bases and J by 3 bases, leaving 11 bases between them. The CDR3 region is CASSFRQADYGYTF. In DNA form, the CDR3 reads TGTGCCAGCAGTTTCCGGCAGGCGGACTATGGCTACACCTTC.